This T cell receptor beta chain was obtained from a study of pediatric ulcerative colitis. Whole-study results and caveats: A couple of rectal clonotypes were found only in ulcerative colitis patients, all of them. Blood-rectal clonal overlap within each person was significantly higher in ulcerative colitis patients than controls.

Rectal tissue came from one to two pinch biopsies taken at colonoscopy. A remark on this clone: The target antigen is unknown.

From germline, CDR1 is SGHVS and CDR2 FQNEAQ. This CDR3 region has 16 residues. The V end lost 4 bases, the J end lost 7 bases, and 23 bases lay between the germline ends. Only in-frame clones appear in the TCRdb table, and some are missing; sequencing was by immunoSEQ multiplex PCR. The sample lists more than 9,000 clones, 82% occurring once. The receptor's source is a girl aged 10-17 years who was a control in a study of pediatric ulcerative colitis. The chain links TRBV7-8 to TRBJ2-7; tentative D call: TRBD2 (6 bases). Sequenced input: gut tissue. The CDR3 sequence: CASSSRGGGVPGEQYF. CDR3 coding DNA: TGTGCCAGCAGCTCCCGGGGTGGAGGGGTACCGGGGGAGCAGTACTTC.